These 10 T cell receptor beta chains came from one sample sequenced in a study of blood T cell repertoires in COVID-19. Measured with immunoSEQ multiplex PCR; TCRdb has only the in-frame clones, and not every one. Of approximately 70,000 clones listed, approximately 90% are singletons. Input material: peripheral blood. These receptors originate from a human donor in a cohort sampled during active COVID-19.

In its sample, this clone was seen a few times. The gene calls are TRBV27 and TRBJ1-4; tentative D call: TRBD1 (5 bases). CDR3 length: 16 residues. Germline CDR1 reads MNHEY; CDR2 reads SMNVEV (reference sequence). V lost 5 bases and J 4 bases, leaving 17 bases between the germline ends. The CDR3 sequence is CASSLNPGLSNEKLFF. For the CDR3, the DNA is TGTGCCAGCAGTCTCAATCCGGGACTGAGTAATGAAAAACTGTTTTTT.

The table lists this clone with a count of one. This CDR3 reads CASSIGTGIYEQYF. The CDR3 DNA reads as TGTGCCAGCAGCATCGGGACAGGGATCTACGAGCAGTACTTC. The chain carries TRBV11-2 and TRBJ2-7; 9 nucleotides agree with TRBD1. The CDR3 consists of 14 residues. In germline, CDR1 is SGHAT, CDR2 FQNNGV. V lost 5 bases and J lost 3; bases outside the gene matches: 5.

The gene calls are TRBV4-1 and TRBJ1-1; the D gene is possibly TRBD1 (6 bases). CDR1 is MGHRA, CDR2 YSYEKL, per germline. This CDR3 has 18 amino acids. Trimming took off 4 bases at V and 0 bases at J, with 21 bases between the two ends. CDR3 bases: TGCGCCAGCAGCCGCCTACGGACAGATTTTATAATGAACACTGAAGCTTTCTTT. Protein product: CASSRLRTDFIMNTEAFF.

The V gene is TRBV6-4, the J gene TRBJ2-6, with D perhaps TRBD2 (5 bases). The CDR3 extends over 15 amino acids. Trimming took off 2 bases at V and 4 bases at J, with 9 bases between the two ends. The germline gives CDR1 MRHNA, CDR2 SNTAGT. Written as DNA, the CDR3 is TGTGCCAGCAGTGACAGGAGGTCAGGGGCCAACGTCCTGACTTTC. Protein sequence: CASSDRRSGANVLTF.

The rearrangement joins TRBV6-2 or TRBV6-3 to TRBJ1-6; tentative D call: TRBD1 (6 bases). CDR3 size: 15 residues. Germline CDR1 MNHEY, CDR2 SVGEGT. V was cut by 6 bases and J by 7 bases, with 16 bases left in between. In DNA form, the CDR3 reads TGTGCCAGCAGCCCGGTGGGGGGGCTGAATTCACCCCTCCACTTT. Translating it yields CASSPVGGLNSPLHF.

In its sample, this clone was seen once. The V gene is TRBV29-1, the J gene TRBJ1-1; D not certain. Germline CDR1 reads SQVTM; CDR2 reads ANQGSEA. Trimming removed 3 bases at V and 11 bases at J, with 10 bases between. The CDR3 runs to 10 residues. The CDR3 nucleotides are TGCAGCGTTGACCTGGTCGGGGCTTTCTTT. This gives the protein CSVDLVGAFF.

In DNA, the CDR3 is TGTGCCAGCAGCTCGTCTAGCGGGTTTCCCTACGAGCAGTACTTC. Its translation is CASSSSSGFPYEQYF. This chain joins TRBV7-2 and TRBJ2-7; 8 bases match TRBD2. The CDR3 loop spans 15 amino acids. The germline V gene encodes CDR1 SGHTA and CDR2 FQGNSA. After removal of 4 bases from V and 2 bases from J, the junction contained 7 bases not matched to a gene.

This clone was recorded once. The rearrangement uses TRBV19 and TRBJ1-5, with a tentative D call TRBD1 (6 bases). V shed 7 bases and J shed 0 bases, with 13 bases lying between them. This CDR3 has 15 amino acids. CDR1 LNHDA and CDR2 SQIVND come from the germline V gene (reference sequence). CDR3 nucleotide sequence: TGTGCCAGTACCCTGGGACAAAATAGCAATCAGCCCCAGCATTTT. This translates into CASTLGQNSNQPQHF.

The chain carries TRBV27 and TRBJ1-5; D is unclear. The CDR3 sequence is 13 residues long. V was cut by 8 bases and J by 4 bases, with 12 bases left in between. Germline-derived CDR1 and CDR2 are MNHEY and SMNVEV (reference sequence). Here the CDR3 reads CASGGSLNQPQHF. The CDR3 nucleotides read TGTGCCAGCGGAGGTTCTTTAAATCAGCCCCAGCATTTT.

The CDR3 DNA is TGTGCCAGTAGTATACCCCGGGACAGGGCTAGCACTGAAGCTTTCTTT. The encoded protein is CASSIPRDRASTEAFF. The rearrangement joins TRBV19 to TRBJ1-1; 9 nucleotides agree with TRBD1. The germline CDR1 and CDR2 sequences are LNHDA and SQIVND (reference sequence). The CDR3 runs to 16 residues. Losses at the gene ends were 2 bases for V and 4 bases for J; bases not matched to a gene: 8. Looking up the rest from reference TRBV19 and TRBJ1-1 gives the full variable domain: DGGITQSPKYLFRKEGQNVTLSCEQNLNHDAMYWYRQDPGQGLRLIYYSQIVNDFQKGDIAEGYSVSREKKESFPLTVTSAQKNPTAFYLCASSIPRDRASTEAFFGQGTRLTVV.